The 28 T cell receptor beta chains below come from one sample, sequenced in a study of PD-L1 blockade in urothelial cancer. The time point denotes: peripheral blood 6 weeks after treatment start. Profiled with immunoSEQ multiplex PCR; TCRdb holds only in-frame clones, not every one. The sample carries over 100,000 clones, around 90% recorded once. The specimen was PBMCs, collected around atezolizumab (anti-PD-L1) treatment. The receptors originated from a man between 60 and 70 years old with urothelial cancer.

V gene TRBV7-2 combines with J gene TRBJ2-7; tentatively, D is TRBD1 (5 bases). CDR3 length: 14 residues. Trimming left V 1 base short and J 2 bases short, with 9 bases between. CDR1 and CDR2 (germline): SGHTA, FQGNSA. CDR3 region: CASSLVTEPYEQYF. CDR3 DNA sequence: TGTGCCAGCAGCTTAGTGACAGAGCCCTACGAGCAGTACTTC.

The sample holds one count of this clone. The V and J genes are TRBV15 and TRBJ2-7; TRBD2 matches at 13 bases. Germline V CDR1 and CDR2: LNHNV, YYDKDF (reference sequence). The CDR3 contains 16 residues. Trimming at V came to 5 bases and at J to 4 bases, leaving 8 bases not matched to a gene. CDR3 protein: CATSLGGTSGTYEQYF. In DNA, the CDR3 is TGTGCCACCAGCCTGGGGGGGACTAGCGGGACATACGAGCAGTACTTC.

The chain combines TRBV6-1 with TRBJ2-7; D unresolved. The V end lost 4 bases, the J end lost 2 bases, and 9 bases lay between the germline ends. This CDR3 spans 13 amino acids. Germline CDR1 reads MNHNS; CDR2 reads SASEGT. CDR3 residues: CASSGLLTYEQYF. CDR3 in DNA: TGTGCCAGCAGTGGGCTTTTGACCTACGAGCAGTACTTC.

The table lists this clone with a count of one. The rearrangement links TRBV5-5 to TRBJ1-2, with 11 bases matching TRBD1. The CDR3 contains 14 residues. Germline V gene sequence: CDR1 SGHKS, CDR2 YYEKEE (reference sequence). J gave up 4 bases and V 4 bases, and 3 bases lay outside the gene matches. CDR3 sequence (DNA): TGTGCCAGCAGCCCCGGGACAGGGGGCTATGGCTACACCTTC. Its translation is CASSPGTGGYGYTF. Full variable domain (rest looked up from reference TRBV5-5 and TRBJ1-2): DAGVTQSPTHLIKTRGQQVTLRCSPISGHKSVSWYQQVLGQGPQFIFQYYEKEERGRGNFPDRFSARQFPNYSSELNVNALLLGDSALYLCASSPGTGGYGYTFGSGTRLTVV.

The V gene is TRBV18, the J gene TRBJ2-1; 9 bases agree with TRBD2. The V segment lost 6 bases and the J segment 6 bases; nucleotides outside the gene matches: 9. Germline CDR1 reads KGHSH; CDR2 reads LQKENI. The CDR3 loop spans 15 amino acids. The CDR3 DNA follows: TGTGCCAGCTCCCCAGCAGCGGGGGGCTTCAATGAGCAGTTCTTC. This translates into CASSPAAGGFNEQFF.

The chain is built from TRBV20-1 and TRBJ2-3; 9 bases agree with TRBD2. The J segment lost 11 bases and the V segment lost 6 bases, leaving 6 bases of the junction unmatched. The CDR3 runs 11 residues. Germline values: CDR1 DFQATT, CDR2 SNEGSKA (reference sequence). As DNA, the CDR3 is TGCAGTGCCCTGCGGGGGGGCAGGCAGTATTTT. Protein sequence: CSALRGGRQYF.

The V and J genes are TRBV6-6 and TRBJ2-1; TRBD2 matches at 9 bases. Germline CDR1 reads MNHNY; CDR2 reads SVGAGI (reference sequence). Trimming at V came to 2 bases and at J to 5 bases, leaving 4 bases not matched to a gene. CDR3 length equals 15 residues. CDR3 sequence: CASSYRLAGNNEQFF. The CDR3 bases are TGTGCCAGCAGTTACCGGCTAGCGGGGAACAATGAGCAGTTCTTC.

This chain links TRBV7-9 with TRBJ2-3; TRBD2 might be the D (7 bases). This CDR3 contains 15 residues. The V end was cut by 3 bases, the J end by 6 bases, with 16 bases between. CDR1 is SEHNR, CDR2 FQNEAQ, per germline (reference sequence). Written as DNA, the CDR3 is TGTGCCAGCAGCTTCGGCGGGGGACAACTGGATACGCAGTATTTT. Amino acids: CASSFGGGQLDTQYF.

This clone was detected only once. The CDR3 region has the DNA TGTGCCAGCAGTGTGGCGGGACTAGCGGGAGTGGGGGCAGATACGCAGTATTTT. Translating it yields CASSVAGLAGVGADTQYF. This chain links TRBV6-1 with TRBJ2-3; TRBD2 agrees at 14 bases. The CDR3 extends over 18 amino acids. J gave up 4 bases and V 4 bases, and 10 bases lay outside the gene matches. CDR1 is MNHNS and CDR2 is SASEGT in the germline V gene.

The CDR3 DNA sequence: TGTGCCAGCAGCTTGGCAGGGCAATATGGCTACACCTTC. It translates to CASSLAGQYGYTF. The V and J genes are TRBV7-9 and TRBJ1-2, with D maybe TRBD1 (5 bases). The CDR3 sequence is 13 residues long. In germline, CDR1 is SEHNR, CDR2 FQNEAQ (reference sequence). The V end was cut by 3 bases, the J end by 5 bases, with 10 bases between.

The V gene is TRBV4-2, the J gene TRBJ2-7, with a possible D match to TRBD1 (5 bases). From germline, CDR1 is LGHNA and CDR2 YNFKEQ. The CDR3 contains 15 residues. Trimming pared 2 bases from V and 0 bases from J, leaving 11 bases between. The CDR3 sequence is CASSQIGAYSYEQYF. The CDR3 coding sequence is TGTGCCAGCAGCCAAATTGGGGCTTACTCCTACGAGCAGTACTTC.

This clone was recorded once. The chain uses TRBV5-4 and TRBJ2-3, with 8 bases aligning to TRBD2. Trimming cost V 4 bases and J 5 bases; bases outside gene matches: 6. From germline, CDR1 is SGHNT and CDR2 YYREEE (reference sequence). The CDR3 has 14 residues. The CDR3: CASSPREGEDTQYF. Here the CDR3 DNA reads TGTGCCAGCAGCCCACGGGAGGGGGAAGATACGCAGTATTTT. The variable domain in full, completed from reference TRBV5-4 and TRBJ2-3, reads ETGVTQSPTHLIKTRGQQVTLRCSSQSGHNTVSWYQQALGQGPQFIFQYYREEENGRGNFPPRFSGLQFPNYSSELNVNALELDDSALYLCASSPREGEDTQYFGPGTRLTVL.

The J gene is TRBJ2-7, the V gene TRBV2, with D possibly being TRBD1 (5 bases). The CDR3 totals 13 residues. With 10 bases removed from V and 0 bases from J, the gap between germline ends came to 13 bases. The germline CDR1 and CDR2 sequences are SNHLY and FYNNEI. CDR3 residues: CATRQRSSYEQYF. The DNA for the CDR3 is TGTGCCACCCGACAGAGAAGCTCCTACGAGCAGTACTTC.

This chain joins TRBV5-6 and TRBJ1-5; D not certain. Germline V gene sequence: CDR1 SGHDT, CDR2 YYEEEE. CDR3 length: 15 amino acids. Trimming pared 4 bases from V and 2 bases from J, leaving 13 bases between. The CDR3 DNA follows: TGTGCCAGCAGCCAGAATCCCCTGGGCAATCAGCCCCAGCATTTT. Its protein is CASSQNPLGNQPQHF.

The chain employs TRBV4-1 and TRBJ1-1, with D hard to call. CDR1 is MGHRA, CDR2 YSYEKL, per germline. This CDR3 has 16 residues. The V end lost 0 bases, the J end lost 2 bases, and 13 bases lay between the germline ends. The CDR3 DNA sequence: TGCGCCAGCAGCCAAGAGGCGGCCCACCGAAACACTGAAGCTTTCTTT. This translates into CASSQEAAHRNTEAFF.

The chain joins TRBV18 to TRBJ2-7; D possibly corresponds to TRBD1 (6 bases). Germline V gene data show CDR1 as KGHSH and CDR2 as LQKENI. V shed 2 bases and J shed 6 bases, with 8 bases lying between them. The CDR3 covers 12 residues. CDR3 loop: CASSPSGAEQYF. In DNA form, the CDR3 reads TGTGCCAGCTCACCATCAGGGGCCGAGCAGTACTTC.

This rearrangement joins TRBV6-5 to TRBJ2-6; maybe TRBD2 (5 bases). This CDR3 has 15 residues. Between the trimmed V and J ends, which lost 3 bases and 0 bases, there was a span of 6 bases. Germline lookup yields CDR1 MNHEY and CDR2 SVGAGI. The CDR3 protein is CASSYRGSGANVLTF. CDR3 coding DNA: TGTGCCAGCAGTTATCGGGGCTCTGGGGCCAACGTCCTGACTTTC.

The V call is TRBV5-1, the J call TRBJ2-3; D is uncertain. Deletions cut 1 base from V and 5 bases from J, with 11 bases between. Per the germline V gene, CDR1 is SGHRS and CDR2 is YFSETQ. The CDR3 has 14 residues. CDR3 in amino acids: CASSLMSPRDTQYF. The CDR3 nucleotides are TGCGCCAGCAGCTTGATGAGCCCCCGAGATACGCAGTATTTT. The whole variable domain, remainder taken from reference TRBV5-1 and TRBJ2-3, is KAGVTQTPRYLIKTRGQQVTLSCSPISGHRSVSWYQQTPGQGLQFLFEYFSETQRNKGNFPGRFSGRQFSNSRSEMNVSTLELGDSALYLCASSLMSPRDTQYFGPGTRLTVL.

The gene calls are TRBV5-1 and TRBJ2-7; 13 nucleotides line up with TRBD2. Germline V gene data show CDR1 as SGHRS and CDR2 as YFSETQ. Trimming at V came to 4 bases and at J to 5 bases, leaving 6 bases not matched to a gene. The CDR3 length is 15 residues. The CDR3 loop is CASSGLAGADHEQYF. The CDR3 nucleotides read TGCGCCAGCAGCGGACTAGCGGGAGCGGACCACGAGCAGTACTTC. Full variable domain (rest looked up from reference TRBV5-1 and TRBJ2-7): KAGVTQTPRYLIKTRGQQVTLSCSPISGHRSVSWYQQTPGQGLQFLFEYFSETQRNKGNFPGRFSGRQFSNSRSEMNVSTLELGDSALYLCASSGLAGADHEQYFGPGTRLTVT.

The chain carries TRBV5-1 and TRBJ2-2; TRBD2 is a possible D gene (5 bases). CDR3 length: 14 residues. Trimming cost V 0 bases and J 5 bases, with 8 bases left between them. Germline values: CDR1 SGHRS, CDR2 YFSETQ. CDR3 nucleotide sequence: TGCGCCAGCAGCTTGGGGTCGGGGACCGGGGAGCTGTTTTTT. As protein: CASSLGSGTGELFF.

The rearrangement links TRBV4-3 to TRBJ1-3; TRBD1 agrees at 8 bases. This CDR3 spans 15 amino acids. V lost 3 bases and J lost 3; bases outside the gene matches: 4. Germline CDR1 LGHNA, CDR2 YSLEER. The CDR3 sequence: CASSQAQGVGNTIYF. The CDR3 DNA is TGCGCCAGCAGCCAGGCACAGGGGGTTGGAAACACCATATATTTT.

The gene calls are TRBV9 and TRBJ2-3; D remains ambiguous. Per germline, CDR1 SGDLS and CDR2 YYNGEE. V lost 3 bases, J lost 6 bases, and 8 bases lay in between. The CDR3 contains 12 residues. This CDR3 is CASSGDSDTQYF. The DNA of the CDR3 is TGTGCCAGCAGCGGAGACTCCGATACGCAGTATTTT.

This rearrangement joins TRBV30 to TRBJ1-2, with D possibly being TRBD1 (5 bases). The germline gives CDR1 GTSNPN, CDR2 SVGIG (reference sequence). The CDR3 totals 13 residues. V was shortened by 3 bases and J by 6 bases, with 14 bases between the two germline ends. The CDR3 region has the DNA TGTGCCTGGAGCTACCAGGGCGGGAATGGCTACACCTTC. Translation: CAWSYQGGNGYTF.

The J gene is TRBJ2-7, the V gene TRBV4-2, with a tentative D call TRBD1 (5 bases). The CDR3 is 15 residues long. Trimming pared 0 bases from V and 8 bases from J, leaving 17 bases between. CDR1 is LGHNA and CDR2 is YNFKEQ in the germline V gene. CDR3 sequence: CASSQEGRMPTQQYF. The CDR3 DNA reads TGTGCCAGCAGCCAAGAGGGGCGGATGCCTACGCAGCAGTACTTC.

The chain uses TRBV5-3 and TRBJ2-7, with 10 bases fitting TRBD2. TRBV5-3 is marked as an open reading frame, function uncertain. CDR3 size: 16 residues. V lost 3 bases, J lost 4 bases, and 10 bases stayed unmatched. CDR3 residues: CARSSVAGGPFYEQYF. The CDR3 coding sequence is TGTGCCAGAAGCTCCGTAGCGGGAGGTCCCTTTTACGAGCAGTACTTC.

The chain carries TRBV4-1 and TRBJ1-5, with D possibly being TRBD1 (5 bases). Germline CDR1 is MGHRA and CDR2 is YSYEKL. Between the trimmed V and J ends, which lost 2 bases and 4 bases, there was a span of 12 bases. The CDR3 extends over 15 amino acids. DNA for the CDR3: TGCGCCAGCAGCCAAATAAGTCGGGGGAATCAGCCCCAGCATTTT. Amino acid sequence: CASSQISRGNQPQHF.

V usage is TRBV7-8 and J usage is TRBJ1-3; D gene uncertain. Germline V lookup: CDR1 SGHVS, CDR2 FQNEAQ. The CDR3 totals 14 residues. Deletions cut 5 bases from V and 0 bases from J, with 8 bases between. The CDR3 reads CASSRRDSGNTIYF. The CDR3 coding sequence is TGTGCCAGCAGCAGACGGGACTCTGGAAACACCATATATTTT.

The chain links TRBV5-5 to TRBJ2-7, with 8 bases that match TRBD1. Germline V gives CDR1 SGHKS, CDR2 YYEKEE (reference sequence). V was clipped by 2 bases and J by 6 bases; unmatched bases: 7. The CDR3 loop spans 14 amino acids. CDR3 protein: CASSFRRTGTEQYF. The CDR3 DNA reads as TGTGCCAGCAGCTTTCGAAGGACAGGGACCGAGCAGTACTTC.